This T cell receptor beta chain was profiled in a study of blood T cell repertoires in COVID-19. Researchers sorted participants into cohorts using their self-reported clinical history. During the 2 weeks before they entered the study, exposed participants had met someone with a PCR-confirmed or clinician-diagnosed COVID-19 case. Clones were sequenced by immunoSEQ multiplex PCR, and TCRdb holds only the in-frame ones, with some missing. This sample has 350,000 or so clones, with more than 70% found just once. The CDR3 spans 14 residues. The V gene is TRBV21-1, the J gene TRBJ2-3; the table names TRBD1, a call not compared with the DNA. TRBV21-1 is designated a pseudogene. The receptor was isolated from a woman in her 30s who had been exposed to COVID-19. The sequenced sample was PBMCs or T cells enriched from blood (not recorded which). The CDR3 nucleotides are TGTGCCAGCAGCGACCGGGACACCACAGATACGCAGTATTTT. As protein: CASSDRDTTDTQYF.